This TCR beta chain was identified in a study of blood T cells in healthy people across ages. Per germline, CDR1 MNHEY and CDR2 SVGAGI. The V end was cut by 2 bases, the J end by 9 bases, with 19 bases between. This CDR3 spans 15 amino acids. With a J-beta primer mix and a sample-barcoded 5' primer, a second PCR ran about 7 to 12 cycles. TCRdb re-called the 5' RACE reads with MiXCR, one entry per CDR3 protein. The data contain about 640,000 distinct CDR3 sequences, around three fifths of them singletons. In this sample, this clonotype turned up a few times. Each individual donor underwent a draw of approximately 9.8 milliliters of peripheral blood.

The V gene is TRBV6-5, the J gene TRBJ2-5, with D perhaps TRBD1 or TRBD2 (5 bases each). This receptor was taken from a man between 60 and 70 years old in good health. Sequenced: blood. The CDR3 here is CASSYRLTSLGAQYF. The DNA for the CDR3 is TGTGCCAGCAGTTACCGCCTAACCTCACTGGGGGCCCAGTACTTC.